This T cell receptor beta chain was sequenced during a study of T cell changes during pregnancy in multiple sclerosis. The table came from immunoSEQ multiplex PCR; TCRdb's copy has only in-frame clones and leaves some out. The sample lists about 67,000 clones; roughly 92% were seen once. The V end lost 5 bases, the J end lost 0 bases, and 7 bases lay between the germline ends. Per germline, CDR1 PRHDT and CDR2 FYEKMQ (reference sequence). The CDR3 contains 13 residues. This TCR was recovered from a female donor in good health, enrolled as a control in a pregnancy study. The chain recombines TRBV13 with TRBJ1-2, with D unclear. The sample was peripheral blood, taken in the first trimester of pregnancy. CDR3 amino acids: CASSPLANYGYTF. CDR3 sequence (DNA): TGTGCCAGCAGCCCCTTAGCTAACTATGGCTACACCTTC. The variable domain in full, completed from reference TRBV13 and TRBJ1-2, reads AAGVIQSPRHLIKEKRETATLKCYPIPRHDTVYWYQQGPGQDPQFLISFYEKMQSDKGSIPDRFSAQQFSDYHSELNMSSLELGDSALYFCASSPLANYGYTFGSGTRLTVV.